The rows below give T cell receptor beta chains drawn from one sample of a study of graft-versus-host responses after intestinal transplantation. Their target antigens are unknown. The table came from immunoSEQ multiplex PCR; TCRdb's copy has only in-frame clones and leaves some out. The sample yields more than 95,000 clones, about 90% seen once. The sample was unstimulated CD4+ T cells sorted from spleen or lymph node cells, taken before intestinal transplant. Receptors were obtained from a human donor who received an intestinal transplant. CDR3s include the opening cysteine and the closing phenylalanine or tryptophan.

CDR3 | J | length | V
CASSPSTPNQPQHF | TRBJ1-5 | 14 | TRBV4-2
CAPSTPEGRTDTQYF | TRBJ2-3 | 15 | TRBV19
CASSFGRGRGELFF | TRBJ2-2 | 14 | TRBV11-2
CASSLAVASGGNKETQYF | TRBJ2-5 | 18 | TRBV5-1
CASNGGAVGDTQYF | TRBJ2-3 | 14 | TRBV4-2
CASKIRRGGYEQYF | TRBJ2-7 | 14 | TRBV6-7
CASSDTGGSQEAFF | TRBJ1-1 | 14 | TRBV25-1
CASSLTGLAGAHEQFF | TRBJ2-1 | 16 | TRBV7-3
CASTPSGVAGVSDIQYF | TRBJ2-4 | 17 | TRBV2
CASSRQGAEKLFF | TRBJ1-4 | 13 | TRBV7-9
CASSGTGLETQYF | TRBJ2-5 | 13 | TRBV14
CASSLWFAGGNYGYTF | TRBJ1-2 | 16 | TRBV13
CASSLDRVSYNEQFF | TRBJ2-1 | 15 | TRBV11-2
CASSLVGQGAGETQYF | TRBJ2-5 | 16 | TRBV5-1
CASSLGLAGDEQFF | TRBJ2-1 | 14 | TRBV5-4
CAISETGTGGLQPQHF | TRBJ1-5 | 16 | TRBV10-3
CASSRKGLVSYEQYF | TRBJ2-7 | 15 | TRBV19
CASSLGTEAFF | TRBJ1-1 | 11 | TRBV5-1
CASSQATGTGDIEQYF | TRBJ2-7 | 16 | TRBV4-1
CASSGGQGNSPLHF | TRBJ1-6 | 14 | TRBV6-5
CASSLGLNTEAFF | TRBJ1-1 | 13 | TRBV28
CASMYGQGAQPQHF | TRBJ1-5 | 14 | TRBV19
CASKSAGRGEQFF | TRBJ2-1 | 13 | TRBV6-5
CASSLGKGMVDQPQHF | TRBJ1-5 | 16 | TRBV7-2
CASSQENEQYF | TRBJ2-7 | 11 | TRBV4-2
CASRSVGQGVAEAFF | TRBJ1-1 | 15 | TRBV6-1
CASSSTSPDTQYF | TRBJ2-3 | 13 | TRBV5-1
CASAKDGGSPSYEQYF | TRBJ2-7 | 16 | TRBV13
CASSDPGPREKLFF | TRBJ1-4 | 14 | TRBV6-5
CASSAWDGPSGNTIYF | TRBJ1-3 | 16 | TRBV9
CASSWGGTNTEAFF | TRBJ1-1 | 14 | TRBV11-2
CAKGPPGGYTF | TRBJ1-2 | 11 | TRBV7-2
CASSLGTDTGELFF | TRBJ2-2 | 14 | TRBV7-3
CASSFVHRPYEQYF | TRBJ2-7 | 14 | TRBV28
CASSLRRGSGANVLTF | TRBJ2-6 | 16 | TRBV5-4
CASSYLRDGNSPLHF | TRBJ1-6 | 15 | TRBV6-6
CASGLGLINQPQHF | TRBJ1-5 | 14 | TRBV12-5
CASSPRPETYEQYF | TRBJ2-7 | 14 | TRBV18
CASSLDRQETQYF | TRBJ2-5 | 13 | TRBV18
CAIRGQAGNTEAFF | TRBJ1-1 | 14 | TRBV10-3
CASSLVAGGLGRDTQYF | TRBJ2-3 | 17 | TRBV5-4
CASSPGTGRNTEAFF | TRBJ1-1 | 15 | TRBV18
CASSPGLAGGYEQYF | TRBJ2-7 | 15 | TRBV7-9
CAWKRYPGPRRRGVDGYTF | TRBJ1-2 | 19 | TRBV30
CASSDAREGLYEQYF | TRBJ2-7 | 15 | TRBV2
CASSVGQGRETQYF | TRBJ2-5 | 14 | TRBV9
CASSGNTEAFF | TRBJ1-1 | 11 | TRBV18
CASRLAGYSNQPQHF | TRBJ1-5 | 15 | TRBV27
CASSPGQGIPHEQYF | TRBJ2-7 | 15 | TRBV6-1
CASSPPSPNNEQFF | TRBJ2-1 | 14 | TRBV18
CAFIRDRGTYEQYF | TRBJ2-7 | 14 | TRBV28
CAWSVLAGGGEQYF | TRBJ2-7 | 14 | TRBV30
CASSRLVNSPAGSYEQYF | TRBJ2-7 | 18 | TRBV19